A single TCR beta chain is shown here with its context. No antigen is known for it. This sample was taken from a study of CD8+CD57+ T cells in acquired aplastic anemia. Findings and caveats of the study: Between patients and controls, about 31 CD8+ CDR3 sequences were found in common.

The CDR3 length is 12 residues. Per the germline V gene, CDR1 is SQVTM and CDR2 is ANQGSEA. Between the trimmed V and J ends, which lost 6 bases and 1 base, there was a span of 9 bases. It was genomic DNA that served as the template for profiling TCR beta VDJ and CDR3. TCRdb called the reads again in MiXCR, with one record for every CDR3 protein. The sample includes 33,000 or so distinct CDR3 sequences, approximately 73% of them seen just once. V is TRBV29-1 and J is TRBJ1-1; D not certain. Source material: sorted CD4+, CD8+, or CD8+CD57+ T cells (not recorded which) from PBMCs. This TCR was sampled from a human donor in good health, serving as a control. The CDR3 DNA follows: TGCAGCGTAGGGAGGGAGAACACTGAAGCTTTCTTT. Protein: CSVGRENTEAFF.